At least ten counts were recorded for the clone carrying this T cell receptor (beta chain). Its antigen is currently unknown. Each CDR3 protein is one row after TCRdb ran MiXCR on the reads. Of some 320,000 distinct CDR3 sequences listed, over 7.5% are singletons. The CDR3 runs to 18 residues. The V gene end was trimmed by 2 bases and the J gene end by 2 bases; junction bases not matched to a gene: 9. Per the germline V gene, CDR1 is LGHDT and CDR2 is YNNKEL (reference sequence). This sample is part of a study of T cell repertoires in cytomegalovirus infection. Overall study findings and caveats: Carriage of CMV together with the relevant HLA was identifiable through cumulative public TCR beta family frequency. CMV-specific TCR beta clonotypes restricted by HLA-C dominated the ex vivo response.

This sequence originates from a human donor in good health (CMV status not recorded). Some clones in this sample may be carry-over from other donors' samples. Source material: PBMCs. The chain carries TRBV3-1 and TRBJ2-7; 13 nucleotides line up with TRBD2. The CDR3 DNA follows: TGTGCCAGCAGCCAATGGACTAGCGGGAGAATTGTAACCTACGAGCAGTACTTC. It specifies CASSQWTSGRIVTYEQYF.